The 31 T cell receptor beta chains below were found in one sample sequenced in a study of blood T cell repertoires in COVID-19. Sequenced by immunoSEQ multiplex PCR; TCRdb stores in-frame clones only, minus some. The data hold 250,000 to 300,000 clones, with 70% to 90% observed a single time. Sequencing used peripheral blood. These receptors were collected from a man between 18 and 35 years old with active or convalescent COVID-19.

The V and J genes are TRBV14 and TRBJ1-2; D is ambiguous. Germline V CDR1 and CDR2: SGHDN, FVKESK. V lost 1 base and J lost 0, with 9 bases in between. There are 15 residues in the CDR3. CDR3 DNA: TGTGCCAGCAGCCAAGGGCACAGCCCTAACTATGGCTACACCTTC. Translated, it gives CASSQGHSPNYGYTF.

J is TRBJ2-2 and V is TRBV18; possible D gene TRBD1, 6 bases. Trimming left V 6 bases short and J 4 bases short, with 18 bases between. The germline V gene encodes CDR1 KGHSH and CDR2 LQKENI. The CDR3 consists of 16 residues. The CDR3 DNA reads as TGTGCCAGCTCGACTGAAAGGGGGTCGGTCACCGGGGAGCTGTTTTTT. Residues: CASSTERGSVTGELFF.

The CDR3 coding sequence is TGTGCCAGCAGCAAAGATTGGACTAGCGCCGCCACCGGGGAGCTGTTTTTT. Translation: CASSKDWTSAATGELFF. The chain is built from TRBV21-1 and TRBJ2-2; TRBD2, the table's D call, lacks a check against the DNA. TRBV21-1 is labeled a pseudogene. The CDR3 is 17 residues long.

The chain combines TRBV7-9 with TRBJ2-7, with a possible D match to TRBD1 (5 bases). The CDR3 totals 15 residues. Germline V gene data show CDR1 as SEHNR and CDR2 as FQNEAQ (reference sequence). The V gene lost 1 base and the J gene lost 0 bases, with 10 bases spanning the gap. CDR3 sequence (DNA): TGTGCCAGCAGCTTAGTTAGGGGTCGCTCCTACGAGCAGTACTTC. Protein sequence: CASSLVRGRSYEQYF.

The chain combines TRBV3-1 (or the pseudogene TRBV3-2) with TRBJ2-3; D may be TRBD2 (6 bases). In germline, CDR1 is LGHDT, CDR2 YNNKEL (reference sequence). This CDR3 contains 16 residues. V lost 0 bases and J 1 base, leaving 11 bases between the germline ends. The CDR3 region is CASSQEAGLGTDTQYF. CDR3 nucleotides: TGTGCCAGCAGCCAAGAGGCGGGACTGGGCACAGATACGCAGTATTTT.

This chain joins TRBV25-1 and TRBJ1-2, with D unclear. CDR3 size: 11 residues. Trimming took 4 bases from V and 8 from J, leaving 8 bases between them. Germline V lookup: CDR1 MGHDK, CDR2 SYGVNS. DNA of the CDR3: TGTGCCAGCAGTGTCTCTCGGGGCTACACCTTC. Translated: CASSVSRGYTF.

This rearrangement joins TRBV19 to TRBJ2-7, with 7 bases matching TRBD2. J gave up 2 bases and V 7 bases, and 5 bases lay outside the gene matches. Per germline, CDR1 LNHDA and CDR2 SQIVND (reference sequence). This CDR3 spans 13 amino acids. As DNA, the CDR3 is TGTGCCAGTACTGGGACTACCACCTACGAGCAGTACTTC. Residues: CASTGTTTYEQYF.

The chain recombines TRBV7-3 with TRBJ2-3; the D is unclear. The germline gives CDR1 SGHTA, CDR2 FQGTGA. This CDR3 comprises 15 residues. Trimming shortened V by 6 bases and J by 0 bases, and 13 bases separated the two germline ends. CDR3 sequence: CASRPTPGSTDTQYF. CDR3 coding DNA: TGTGCCAGCAGACCCACCCCCGGGAGCACAGATACGCAGTATTTT.

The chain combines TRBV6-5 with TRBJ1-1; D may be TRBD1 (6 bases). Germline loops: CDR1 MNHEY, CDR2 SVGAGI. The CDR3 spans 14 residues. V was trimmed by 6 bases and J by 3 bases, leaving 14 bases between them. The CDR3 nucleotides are TGTGCCAGCAGCGGACAGACCCCCGACACTGAAGCTTTCTTT. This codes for CASSGQTPDTEAFF.

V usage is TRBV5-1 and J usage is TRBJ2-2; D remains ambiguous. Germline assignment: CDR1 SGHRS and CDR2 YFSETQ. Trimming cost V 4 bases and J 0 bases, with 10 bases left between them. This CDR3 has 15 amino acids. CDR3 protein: CASSLELSNTGELFF. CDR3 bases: TGCGCCAGCAGCCTTGAGCTCTCGAACACCGGGGAGCTGTTTTTT.

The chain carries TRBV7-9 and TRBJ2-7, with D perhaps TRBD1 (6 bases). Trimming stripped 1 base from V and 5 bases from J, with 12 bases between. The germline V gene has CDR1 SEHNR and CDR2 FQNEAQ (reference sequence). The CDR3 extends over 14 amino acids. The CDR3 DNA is TGTGCCAGCAGCTTAGACCCAGGGGTGGACGAGCAGTACTTC. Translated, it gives CASSLDPGVDEQYF.

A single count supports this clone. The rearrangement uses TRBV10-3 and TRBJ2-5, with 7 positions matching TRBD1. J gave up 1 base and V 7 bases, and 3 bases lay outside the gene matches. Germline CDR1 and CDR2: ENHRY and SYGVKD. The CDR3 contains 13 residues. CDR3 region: CAINRDSQETQYF. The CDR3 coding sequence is TGTGCCATCAACCGGGACAGCCAAGAGACCCAGTACTTC.

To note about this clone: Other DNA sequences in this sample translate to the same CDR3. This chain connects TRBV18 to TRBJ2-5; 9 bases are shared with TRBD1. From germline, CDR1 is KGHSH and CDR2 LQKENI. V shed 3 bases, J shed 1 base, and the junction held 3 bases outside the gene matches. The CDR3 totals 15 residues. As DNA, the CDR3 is TGTGCCAGCTCACCGACAGGGGGTATCCAAGAGACCCAGTACTTC. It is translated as CASSPTGGIQETQYF. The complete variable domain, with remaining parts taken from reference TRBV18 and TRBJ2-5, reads NAGVMQNPRHLVRRRGQEARLRCSPMKGHSHVYWYRQLPEEGLKFMVYLQKENIIDESGMPKERFSAEFPKEGPSILRIQQVVRGDSAAYFCASSPTGGIQETQYFGPGTRLLVL.

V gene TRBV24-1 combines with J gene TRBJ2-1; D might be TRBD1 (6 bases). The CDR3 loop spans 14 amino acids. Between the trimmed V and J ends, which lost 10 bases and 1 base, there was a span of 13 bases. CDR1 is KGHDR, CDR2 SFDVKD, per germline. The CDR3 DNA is TGTGCCACTGACACCGGGACATCCTACAATGAGCAGTTCTTC. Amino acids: CATDTGTSYNEQFF.

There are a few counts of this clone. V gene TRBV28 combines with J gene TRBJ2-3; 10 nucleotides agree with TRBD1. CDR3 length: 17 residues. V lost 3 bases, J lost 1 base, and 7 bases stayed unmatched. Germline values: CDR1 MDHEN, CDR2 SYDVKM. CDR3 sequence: CASSFSDRGRGTDTQYF. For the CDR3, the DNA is TGTGCCAGCAGTTTCTCAGACAGGGGGCGAGGCACAGATACGCAGTATTTT.

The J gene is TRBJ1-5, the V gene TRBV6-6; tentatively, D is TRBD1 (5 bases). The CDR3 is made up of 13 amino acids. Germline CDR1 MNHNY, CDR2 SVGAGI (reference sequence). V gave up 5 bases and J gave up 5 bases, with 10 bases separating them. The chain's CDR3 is CASSSQGDQPQHF. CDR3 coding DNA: TGTGCCAGCAGTAGTCAGGGTGATCAGCCCCAGCATTTT.

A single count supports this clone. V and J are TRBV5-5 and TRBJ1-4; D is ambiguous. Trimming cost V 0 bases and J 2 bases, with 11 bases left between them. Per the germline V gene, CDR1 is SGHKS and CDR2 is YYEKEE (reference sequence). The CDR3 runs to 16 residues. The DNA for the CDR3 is TGTGCCAGCAGCTTGGAACCCAGTCTTACTAATGAAAAACTGTTTTTT. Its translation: CASSLEPSLTNEKLFF.

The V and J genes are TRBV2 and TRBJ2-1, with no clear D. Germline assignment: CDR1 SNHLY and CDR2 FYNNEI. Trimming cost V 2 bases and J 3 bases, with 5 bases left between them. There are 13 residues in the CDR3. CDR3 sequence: CASSETRYNEQFF. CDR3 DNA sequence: TGTGCCAGCAGTGAAACTCGCTACAATGAGCAGTTCTTC.

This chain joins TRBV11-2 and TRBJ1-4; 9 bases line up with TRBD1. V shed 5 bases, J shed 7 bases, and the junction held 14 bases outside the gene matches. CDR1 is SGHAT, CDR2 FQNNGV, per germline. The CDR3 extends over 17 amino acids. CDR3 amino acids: CASSGWDRAGRSEKLFF. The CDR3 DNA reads TGTGCCAGCAGCGGATGGGACAGGGCTGGGAGGAGTGAAAAACTGTTTTTT.

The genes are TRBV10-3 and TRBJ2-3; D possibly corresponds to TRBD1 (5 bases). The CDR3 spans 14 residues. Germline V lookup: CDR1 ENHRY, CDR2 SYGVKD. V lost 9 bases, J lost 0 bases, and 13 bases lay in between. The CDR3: CAITQELSTDTQYF. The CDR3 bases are TGTGCCATTACACAGGAATTGAGCACAGATACGCAGTATTTT.

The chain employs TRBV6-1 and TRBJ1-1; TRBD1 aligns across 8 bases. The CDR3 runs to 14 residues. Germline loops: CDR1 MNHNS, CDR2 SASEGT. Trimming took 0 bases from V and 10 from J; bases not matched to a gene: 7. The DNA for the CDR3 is TGTGCCAGCAGTGAAGCGTCACAGGGGGGAGCAGCTTTCTTT. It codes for CASSEASQGGAAFF.

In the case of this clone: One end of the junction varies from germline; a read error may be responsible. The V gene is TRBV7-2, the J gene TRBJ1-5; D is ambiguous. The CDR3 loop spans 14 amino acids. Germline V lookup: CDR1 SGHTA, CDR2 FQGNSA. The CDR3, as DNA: TGTGCCAGCAGCCTAGCGGAGTACAATCAGCCCCAGCATTTT. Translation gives CASSLAEYNQPQHF.

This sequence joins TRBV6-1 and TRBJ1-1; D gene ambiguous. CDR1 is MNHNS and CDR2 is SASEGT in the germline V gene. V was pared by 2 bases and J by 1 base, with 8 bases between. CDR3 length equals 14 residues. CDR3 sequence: CASSETRKNTEAFF. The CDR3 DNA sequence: TGTGCCAGCAGTGAAACCAGAAAGAACACTGAAGCTTTCTTT.

CDR3 coding DNA: TGTGCCAGCAGCCAAGGGTCTTGGCAGTCGCTCACAGATACGCAGTATTTT. It encodes CASSQGSWQSLTDTQYF. This rearrangement joins TRBV14 to TRBJ2-3; D not certain. V lost 1 base and J 2 bases, leaving 16 bases between the germline ends. The germline CDR1 and CDR2 sequences are SGHDN and FVKESK. The CDR3 is 17 amino acids.

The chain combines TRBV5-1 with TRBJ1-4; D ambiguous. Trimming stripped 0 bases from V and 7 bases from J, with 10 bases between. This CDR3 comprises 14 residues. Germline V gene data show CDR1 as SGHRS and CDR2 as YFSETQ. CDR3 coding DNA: TGCGCCAGCAGCTTGGGCAGCGAGGTTGAAAAACTGTTTTTT. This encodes CASSLGSEVEKLFF. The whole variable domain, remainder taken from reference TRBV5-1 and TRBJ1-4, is KAGVTQTPRYLIKTRGQQVTLSCSPISGHRSVSWYQQTPGQGLQFLFEYFSETQRNKGNFPGRFSGRQFSNSRSEMNVSTLELGDSALYLCASSLGSEVEKLFFGSGTQLSVL.

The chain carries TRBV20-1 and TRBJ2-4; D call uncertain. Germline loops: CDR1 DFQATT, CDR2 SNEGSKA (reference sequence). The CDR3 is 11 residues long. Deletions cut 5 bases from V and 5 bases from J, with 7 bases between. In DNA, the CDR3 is TGCAGTGCTCAGGTCCAAAACATTCAGTACTTC. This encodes CSAQVQNIQYF.

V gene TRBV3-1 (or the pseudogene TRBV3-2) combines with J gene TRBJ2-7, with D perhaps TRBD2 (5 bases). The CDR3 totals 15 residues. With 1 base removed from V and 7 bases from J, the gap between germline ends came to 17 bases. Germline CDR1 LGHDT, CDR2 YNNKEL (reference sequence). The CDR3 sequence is CASSQGSITSREQYF. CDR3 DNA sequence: TGTGCCAGCAGCCAAGGGTCAATAACTAGTCGTGAGCAGTACTTC.

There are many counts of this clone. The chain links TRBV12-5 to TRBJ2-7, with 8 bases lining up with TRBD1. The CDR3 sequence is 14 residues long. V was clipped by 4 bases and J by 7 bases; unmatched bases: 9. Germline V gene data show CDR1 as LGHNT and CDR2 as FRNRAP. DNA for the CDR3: TGTGCTAGTGGTTCCCGGACAGGGTGGAGGGAGCAGTACTTC. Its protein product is CASGSRTGWREQYF.

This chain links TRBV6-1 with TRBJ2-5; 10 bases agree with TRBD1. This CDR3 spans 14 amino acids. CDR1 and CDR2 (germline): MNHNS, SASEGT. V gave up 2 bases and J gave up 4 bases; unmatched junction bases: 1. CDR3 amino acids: CASSEWDRGETQYF. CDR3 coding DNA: TGTGCCAGCAGTGAATGGGACAGGGGAGAGACCCAGTACTTC.

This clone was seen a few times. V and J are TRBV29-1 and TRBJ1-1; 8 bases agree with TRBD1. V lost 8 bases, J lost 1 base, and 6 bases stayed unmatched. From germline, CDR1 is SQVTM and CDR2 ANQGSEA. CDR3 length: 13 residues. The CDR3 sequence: CSPQGGPNTEAFF. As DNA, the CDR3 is TGCAGCCCACAGGGGGGGCCGAACACTGAAGCTTTCTTT. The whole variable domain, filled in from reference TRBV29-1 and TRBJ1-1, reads SAVISQKPSRDICQRGTSLTIQCQVDSQVTMMFWYRQQPGQSLTLIATANQGSEATYESGFVIDKFPISRPNLTFSTLTVSNMSPEDSSIYLCSPQGGPNTEAFFGQGTRLTVV.

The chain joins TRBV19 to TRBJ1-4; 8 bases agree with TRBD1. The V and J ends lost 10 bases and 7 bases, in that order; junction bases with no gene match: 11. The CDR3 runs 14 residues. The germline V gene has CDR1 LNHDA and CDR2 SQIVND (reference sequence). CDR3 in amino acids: CATAPQGAVEKLFF. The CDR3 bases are TGTGCCACCGCCCCCCAGGGGGCTGTTGAAAAACTGTTTTTT.